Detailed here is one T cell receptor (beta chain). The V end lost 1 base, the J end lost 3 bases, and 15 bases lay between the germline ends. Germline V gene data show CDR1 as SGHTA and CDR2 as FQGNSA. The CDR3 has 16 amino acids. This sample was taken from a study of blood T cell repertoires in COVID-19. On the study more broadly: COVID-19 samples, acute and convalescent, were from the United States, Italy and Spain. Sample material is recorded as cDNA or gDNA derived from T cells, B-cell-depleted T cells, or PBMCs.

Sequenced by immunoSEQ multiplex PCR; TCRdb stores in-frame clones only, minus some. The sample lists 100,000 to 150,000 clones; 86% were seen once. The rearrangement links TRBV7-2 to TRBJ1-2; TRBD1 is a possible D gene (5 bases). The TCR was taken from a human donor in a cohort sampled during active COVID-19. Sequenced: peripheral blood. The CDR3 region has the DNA TGTGCCAGCAGCTTAGATCTGCAGGGCACTTACTATGGCTACACCTTC. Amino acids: CASSLDLQGTYYGYTF.